What follows are 3 T cell receptor beta chains derived from one specimen sequenced in a study of blood T cells in healthy people across ages. PCR was performed a second time for 7 to 11 cycles using a sample-barcoded 5' primer and a J-beta primer mix. From the 5' RACE reads, TCRdb called clonotypes with MiXCR, one entry per CDR3 protein. The sample lists approximately 700,000 distinct CDR3 sequences, approximately 31% occurring once. The sample taken for sequencing was blood. These receptor sequences come from a woman of 80 years or more in good health.

This rearrangement joins TRBV18 to TRBJ1-5, with a weak D call TRBD1 (5 bases). The CDR3 loop spans 15 amino acids. V was clipped by 3 bases and J by 2 bases, with 11 bases between them. The germline V gene encodes CDR1 KGHSH and CDR2 LQKENI. The CDR3 region has the DNA TGTGCCAGCTCACCCCCCGGGGCGCGCAATCAGCCCCAGCATTTT. This gives the protein CASSPPGARNQPQHF.

This clonotype was seen a few times. The chain is built from TRBV15 and TRBJ1-5; 9 bases line up with TRBD1. Germline V gene data show CDR1 as LNHNV and CDR2 as YYDKDF (reference sequence). The V and J ends lost 1 base and 9 bases, in that order; junction bases with no gene match: 7. This CDR3 contains 15 residues. As DNA, the CDR3 is TGTGCCACCAGCAGAGGGGGACAGGGAAGGGCGCCCCAGCATTTT. Its protein is CATSRGGQGRAPQHF.

This sequence joins TRBV20-1 and TRBJ1-2, with TRBD1 identical over 10 bases. The CDR3 length is 15 residues. Losses at the gene ends were 5 bases for V and 4 bases for J; bases not matched to a gene: 10. Germline V gene data show CDR1 as DFQATT and CDR2 as SNEGSKA (reference sequence). The CDR3 coding sequence is TGCAGTGCTCCTAAATTCAGGGACAGGGGCTATGGCTACACCTTC. This codes for CSAPKFRDRGYGYTF.